This paragraph covers one T cell receptor (beta chain) sequence. Its cognate antigen has yet to be identified. It has no much larger one-base neighbor in the sample; base qualities were not kept. Collaborating institutions collected whole blood in K2EDTA tubes following their own protocols. For TCRbeta analysis, collaborator samples were shipped as frozen whole blood, as isolated PBMCs, or as DNA extracted from either sample type. The data originate from a study of blood T cell repertoires in COVID-19 (dated by TCRdb to 2019 to 2021). Looking at the study overall: The collaborator samples originated in the United States, Italy and Spain and spanned the acute and convalescent phases of COVID-19. The prospective study material was composed of cDNA or gDNA derived from T cells, B-cell-depleted T cells, or PBMCs. Subjects who had been exposed to COVID-19, were actively infected with it, or had recovered from it provided the deeply sampled blood TCRbeta repertoires that made up the dataset. A freely available public database, intended as a resource for researchers studying the immune response to SARS-CoV-2, is where the repertoires were released. The samples were drawn from two sources: the first 160 participants of the ongoing ImmuneRACE study, and some 1,300 subjects contributed by 6 global collaborators. A de-identified subject ID, COVID-19 status, age in years and sex were almost always included in the sample metadata. Where available, HLA class I and class II types were taken from metadata supplied by the sample provider and were not determined by assay-based typing.

Based on the germline V gene (reference sequence), the CDR1 and CDR2 sequences are MNHEY and SMNVEV. Taken from cysteine to phenylalanine, the CDR3 has 15 residues. Of the read, only the CDR3 DNA is kept; its 45 bases are in frame from base 1. Trimming at the junction amounts to 7 bases on V and 3 bases on J, and the germline ends lie 18 bases apart. Broader findings and caveats from the paper: The quantity of clinical and demographic metadata differed by source and by participant and was supplied without curation.

The immunoSEQ Assay, a bias-controlled multiplex PCR, was used to amplify TCRbeta CDR3 regions from genomic DNA. In the original analysis: The number of nucleated cells in each sample was estimated by amplification of reference gene primers within the assay. To quantify the absolute abundance of each unique TCRbeta CDR3 rearrangement, sequence reads were collapsed and filtered. Productive Simpson clonality was computed per sample as the square root of Simpson's diversity index over productive rearrangements. In its TCRdb copy, this immuneACCESS table keeps in-frame sequences only and misses some clones. Where compared with another copy, unresolved V genes explain less than half of these, and the others have no known cause. D and trimming were read from the DNA, whereas the V and J calls and clone size are those reported in that table. Counted in this sample were about 100,000 clones; approximately 87% of them appeared once. Over 10% of the sample belongs to the ten largest clones.

The sequence is built from TRBV27 and TRBJ1-2; the D region possibly corresponds to TRBD1 (5 bases align). The clonotype originates from a human donor in a cohort sampled during active COVID-19. The sequenced sample was peripheral blood. The encoded CDR3 is CASTTGGVKDYGYTF. The nucleotide sequence is TGTGCCAGCACCACGGGGGGGGTTAAAGACTATGGCTACACCTTC.